This T cell receptor beta chain was recovered during a study of blood T cells in healthy people across ages. About the research overall: T cells yielded about one barcoded beta molecule per two cells through template switching.

A second PCR, run for about 7 to 12 cycles, used a sample-barcoded 5' primer plus a J-beta primer mix. The study obtained at least 2.5 million CDR3-containing paired-end reads from every sample. One entry per CDR3 protein results from TCRdb running MiXCR on the 5' RACE reads. The sample has about 1.4 million distinct CDR3 sequences; around 55% are singletons. The CDR3 length is 13 residues. Per germline, CDR1 SQVTM and CDR2 ANQGSEA. The V and J ends lost 7 bases and 0 bases, in that order; junction bases with no gene match: 4. This clonotype was observed a handful of times. The TCR comes from a man aged 18 to 29 in good health. This chain uses TRBV29-1 with TRBJ2-5; 8 nucleotides line up with TRBD2. The sample comprised blood. The CDR3 spells CSASGLDQETQYF. CDR3 nucleotides: TGCAGCGCCTCGGGACTAGACCAAGAGACCCAGTACTTC.